This T cell receptor beta chain was profiled in a study of post-analysis software for immune sequencing data. Study results and caveats: The study found TRBV5-6, TRBV5-1 and TRBV20-1 among a handful of TRBV segments more frequent in patients than controls.

This clonotype was detected a few times. As yet, its antigen is unknown. Germline CDR1 MNHNY, CDR2 SVGAGI (reference sequence). This CDR3 is 14 amino acids long. J gave up 7 bases and V 5 bases, and 8 bases lay outside the gene matches. The authors incorporated unique molecular identifiers into the TCR beta cDNA libraries. TCRdb ran MiXCR on the PCR reads and lists one entry per CDR3 protein. The sample lists about 810,000 distinct CDR3 sequences, about 53% occurring once. The rearrangement links TRBV6-6 to TRBJ1-2; 9 bases are shared with TRBD1. Sequencing used blood. The clonotype originates from a girl under 18 with multiple sclerosis. Here the CDR3 DNA reads TGTGCCAGCAGTCCTACAGGGGGCTTTTTTGGCTACACCTTC. It yields the protein CASSPTGGFFGYTF.